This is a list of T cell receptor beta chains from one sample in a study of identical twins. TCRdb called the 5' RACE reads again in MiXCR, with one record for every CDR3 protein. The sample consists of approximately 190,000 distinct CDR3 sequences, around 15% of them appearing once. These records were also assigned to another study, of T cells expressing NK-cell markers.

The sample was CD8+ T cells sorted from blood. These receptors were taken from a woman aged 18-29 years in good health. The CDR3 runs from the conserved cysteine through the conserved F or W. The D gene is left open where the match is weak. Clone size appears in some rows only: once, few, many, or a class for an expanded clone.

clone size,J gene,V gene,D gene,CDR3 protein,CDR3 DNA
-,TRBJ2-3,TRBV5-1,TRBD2,CASSLGGLAGATQYF,TGCGCCAGCAGCTTGGGGGGACTAGCGGGGGCTACGCAGTATTTT
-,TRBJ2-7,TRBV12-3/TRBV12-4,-,CASMDLSRYEQYF,TGTGCCAGCATGGATCTGAGTCGCTACGAGCAGTACTTC
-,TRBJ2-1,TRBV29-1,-,CSVEGGPYLRDEQFF,TGCAGCGTTGAAGGGGGGCCCTACTTACGGGATGAGCAGTTCTTC
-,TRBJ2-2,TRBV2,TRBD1,CASMSGGGTGELFF,TGTGCCAGCATGTCAGGGGGCGGTACCGGGGAGCTGTTTTTT
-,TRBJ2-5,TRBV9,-,CASTGLGRQETQYF,TGTGCCAGCACCGGCTTGGGGAGGCAAGAGACCCAGTACTTC
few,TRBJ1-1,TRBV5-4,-,CASSLAAGGGTEAFF,TGTGCCAGCAGCTTGGCCGCGGGTGGCGGCACTGAAGCTTTCTTT
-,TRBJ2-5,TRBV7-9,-,CASSSTLDAKGTQYF,TGTGCCAGCAGCTCAACCTTGGACGCCAAGGGGACCCAGTACTTC
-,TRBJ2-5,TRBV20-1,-,CSASPFRLDIVTKTQYF,TGCAGTGCTAGCCCCTTCCGTCTGGACATAGTGACTAAGACCCAGTACTTC
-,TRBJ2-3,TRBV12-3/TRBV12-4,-,CASSFASSTDTQYF,TGTGCCAGCAGTTTCGCCTCCAGCACAGATACGCAGTATTTT
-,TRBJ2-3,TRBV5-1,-,CASSLLGGGTDTQYF,TGCGCCAGCAGCTTGTTAGGCGGGGGCACAGATACGCAGTATTTT
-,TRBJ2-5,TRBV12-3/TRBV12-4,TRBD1,CASSTNRDSQETQYF,TGTGCCAGCAGTACGAACCGGGACAGCCAAGAGACCCAGTACTTC
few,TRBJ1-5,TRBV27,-,CASSPSGVNQPQHF,TGTGCCAGCAGTCCTTCCGGGGTCAATCAGCCCCAGCATTTT
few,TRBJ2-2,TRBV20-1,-,CRPRPPPTPGERHRGAVFF,-
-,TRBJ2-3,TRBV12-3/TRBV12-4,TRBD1,CASSYGTGADTQYF,TGTGCCAGCAGTTATGGGACAGGAGCAGATACGCAGTATTTT
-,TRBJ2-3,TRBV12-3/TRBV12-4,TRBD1,CASSRQGTSTDTQYF,TGTGCCAGCAGTCGACAGGGAACAAGTACAGATACGCAGTATTTT
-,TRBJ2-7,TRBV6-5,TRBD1,CASSYDQGASYEQYF,TGTGCCAGCAGTTACGATCAGGGGGCATCCTACGAGCAGTACTTC
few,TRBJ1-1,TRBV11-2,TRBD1,CASSLGQVLSPDTEAFF,TGTGCCAGCAGCTTGGGACAGGTCCTATCCCCCGACACTGAAGCTTTCTTT
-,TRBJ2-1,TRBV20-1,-,CSASRRSNEQFF,TGCAGTGCTAGTCGTAGGAGCAATGAGCAGTTCTTC
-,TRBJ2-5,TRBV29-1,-,CSVGGETQYF,TGCAGCGTTGGCGGAGAGACCCAGTACTTC
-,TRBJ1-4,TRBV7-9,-,CASSLRGTNEKLFF,TGTGCCAGCAGCCTTAGGGGGACTAATGAAAAACTGTTTTTT
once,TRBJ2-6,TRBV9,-,CASSVELGDSANSGANVLTF,TGTGCCAGCAGCGTAGAATTGGGGGACTCCGCCAACTCTGGAGCTAACGTCCTGACTTTC
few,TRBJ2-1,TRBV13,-,CASSPSIRLESSYNEQFF,TGTGCCAGCAGCCCTTCGATACGGCTAGAGAGCTCCTACAATGAGCAGTTCTTC
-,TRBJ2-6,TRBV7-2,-,CASNSLVGPGANVLTF,TGTGCCAGCAACTCTCTCGTGGGCCCTGGGGCCAACGTCCTGACTTTC
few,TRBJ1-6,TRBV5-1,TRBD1,CASSTRTGNPYNSPLHF,TGCGCCAGCAGCACGAGGACAGGGAACCCCTATAATTCACCCCTCCACTTT
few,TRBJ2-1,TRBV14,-,CASSQGLEQFF,TGTGCCAGCAGCCAAGGGCTTGAGCAGTTCTTC
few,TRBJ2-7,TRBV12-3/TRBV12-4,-,CASSPQTYEQYF,TGTGCCAGCAGCCCACAGACCTACGAGCAGTACTTC
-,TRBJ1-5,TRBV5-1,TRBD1,CASSSTGHGQPQHF,TGCGCCAGCAGCTCGACAGGGCACGGTCAGCCCCAGCATTTT
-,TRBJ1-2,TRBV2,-,CASYIDGYGYTF,TGTGCCAGTTATATAGACGGCTATGGCTACACCTTC
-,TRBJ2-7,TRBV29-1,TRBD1,CSVFTGAGYEQYF,TGCAGCGTTTTTACAGGGGCTGGCTACGAGCAGTACTTC
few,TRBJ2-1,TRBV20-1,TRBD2,CSAVEPLAGRPTYNEQFF,TGCAGTGCTGTCGAACCCCTAGCGGGCCGACCAACCTACAATGAGCAGTTCTTC
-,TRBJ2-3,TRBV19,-,CASSGPSDVDTQYF,TGTGCCAGTAGCGGCCCGAGCGATGTAGATACGCAGTATTTT
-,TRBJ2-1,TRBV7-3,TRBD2,CASSLVSGGADTYNEQFF,TGTGCCAGCAGCTTAGTTAGCGGGGGGGCAGACACCTACAATGAGCAGTTCTTC
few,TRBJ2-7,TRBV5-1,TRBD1,CASSEWTGVEEQYF,TGCGCCAGCAGCGAGTGGACAGGGGTAGAAGAGCAGTACTTC
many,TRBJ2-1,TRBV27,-,CASRGGGRNEQFF,TGTGCCAGCAGGGGCGGGGGCAGGAATGAGCAGTTCTTC
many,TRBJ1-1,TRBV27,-,CASSSLGAWGAFF,TGTGCCAGCAGTAGCTTGGGGGCGTGGGGAGCTTTCTTT
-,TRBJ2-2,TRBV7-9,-,CASRVDTGELFF,TGTGCCAGCAGAGTCGACACCGGGGAGCTGTTTTTT
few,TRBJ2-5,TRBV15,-,CATGIGTQYF,TGTGCCACCGGTATAGGGACCCAGTACTTC
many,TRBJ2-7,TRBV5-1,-,CASSFVGEAYEQYF,TGCGCCAGCAGCTTTGTGGGAGAGGCCTACGAGCAGTACTTC
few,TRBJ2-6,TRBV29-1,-,CSVVGANVLTF,TGCAGCGTTGTCGGGGCCAACGTCCTGACTTTC
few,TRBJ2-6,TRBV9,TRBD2,CASSVGLAGTSGANVLTF,TGTGCCAGCAGCGTCGGTCTAGCGGGGACGTCTGGGGCCAACGTCCTGACTTTC